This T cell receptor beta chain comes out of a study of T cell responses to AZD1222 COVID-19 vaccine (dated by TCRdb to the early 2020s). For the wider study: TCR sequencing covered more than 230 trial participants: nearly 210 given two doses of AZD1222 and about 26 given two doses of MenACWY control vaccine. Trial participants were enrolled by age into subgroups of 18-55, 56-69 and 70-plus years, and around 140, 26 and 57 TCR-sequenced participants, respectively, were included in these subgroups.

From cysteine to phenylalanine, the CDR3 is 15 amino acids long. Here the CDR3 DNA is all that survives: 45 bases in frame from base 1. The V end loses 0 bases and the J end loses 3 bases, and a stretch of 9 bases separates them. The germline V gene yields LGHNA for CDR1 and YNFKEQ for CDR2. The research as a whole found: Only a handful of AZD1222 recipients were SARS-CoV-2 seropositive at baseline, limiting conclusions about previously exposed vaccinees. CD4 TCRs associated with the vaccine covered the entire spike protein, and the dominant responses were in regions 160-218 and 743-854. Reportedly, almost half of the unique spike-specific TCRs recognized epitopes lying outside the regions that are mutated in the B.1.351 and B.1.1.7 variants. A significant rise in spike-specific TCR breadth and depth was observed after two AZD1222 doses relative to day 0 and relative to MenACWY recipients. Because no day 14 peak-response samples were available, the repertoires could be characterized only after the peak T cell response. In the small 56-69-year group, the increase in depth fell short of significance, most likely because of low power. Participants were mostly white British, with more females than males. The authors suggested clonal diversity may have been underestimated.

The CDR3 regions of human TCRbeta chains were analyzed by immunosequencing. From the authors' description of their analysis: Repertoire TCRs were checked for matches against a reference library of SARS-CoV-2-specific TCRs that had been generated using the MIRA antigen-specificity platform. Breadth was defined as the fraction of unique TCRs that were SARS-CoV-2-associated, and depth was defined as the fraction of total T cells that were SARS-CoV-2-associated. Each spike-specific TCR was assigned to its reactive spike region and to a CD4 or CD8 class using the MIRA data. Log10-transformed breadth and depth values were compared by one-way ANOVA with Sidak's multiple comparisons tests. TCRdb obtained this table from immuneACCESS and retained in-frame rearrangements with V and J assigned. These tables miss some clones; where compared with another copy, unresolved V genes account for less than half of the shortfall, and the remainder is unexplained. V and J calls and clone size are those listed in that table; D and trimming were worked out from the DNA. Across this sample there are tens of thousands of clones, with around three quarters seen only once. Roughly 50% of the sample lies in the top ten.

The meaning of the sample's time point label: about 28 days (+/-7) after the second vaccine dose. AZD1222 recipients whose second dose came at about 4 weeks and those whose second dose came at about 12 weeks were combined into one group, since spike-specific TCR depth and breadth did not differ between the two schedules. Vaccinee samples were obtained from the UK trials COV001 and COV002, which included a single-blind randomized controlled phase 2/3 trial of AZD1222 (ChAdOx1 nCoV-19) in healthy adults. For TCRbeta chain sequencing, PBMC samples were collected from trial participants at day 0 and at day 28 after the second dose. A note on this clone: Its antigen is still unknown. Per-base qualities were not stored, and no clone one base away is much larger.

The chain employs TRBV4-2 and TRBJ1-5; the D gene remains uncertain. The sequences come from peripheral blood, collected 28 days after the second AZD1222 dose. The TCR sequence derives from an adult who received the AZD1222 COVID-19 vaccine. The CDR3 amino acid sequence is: CASSQEGGYNQPQHF. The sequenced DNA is TGTGCCAGCAGCCAAGAGGGAGGGTACAATCAGCCCCAGCATTTT.